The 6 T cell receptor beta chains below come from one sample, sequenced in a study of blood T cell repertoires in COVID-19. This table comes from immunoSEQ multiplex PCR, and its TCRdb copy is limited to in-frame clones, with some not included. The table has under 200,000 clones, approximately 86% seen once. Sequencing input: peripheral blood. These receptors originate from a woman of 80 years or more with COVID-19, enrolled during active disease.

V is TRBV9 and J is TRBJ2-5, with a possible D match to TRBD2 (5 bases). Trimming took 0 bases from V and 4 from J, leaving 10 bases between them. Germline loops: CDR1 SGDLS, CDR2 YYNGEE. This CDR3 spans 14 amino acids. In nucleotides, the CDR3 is TGTGCCAGCAGCGTAGATCCTAGCCCAGAGACCCAGTACTTC. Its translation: CASSVDPSPETQYF.

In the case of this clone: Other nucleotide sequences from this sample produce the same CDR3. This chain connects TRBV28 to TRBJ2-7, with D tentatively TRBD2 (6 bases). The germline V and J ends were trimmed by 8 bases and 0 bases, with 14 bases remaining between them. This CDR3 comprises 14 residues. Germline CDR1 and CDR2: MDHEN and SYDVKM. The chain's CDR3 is CASVGSGVSYEQYF. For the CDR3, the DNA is TGTGCCAGCGTAGGTAGCGGAGTCTCCTACGAGCAGTACTTC.

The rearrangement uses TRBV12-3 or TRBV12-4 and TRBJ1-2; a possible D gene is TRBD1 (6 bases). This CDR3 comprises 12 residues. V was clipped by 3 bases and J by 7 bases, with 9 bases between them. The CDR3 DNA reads TGTGCCAGCAGTTTCAGGGGCGGTGGCTACACCTTC. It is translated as CASSFRGGGYTF.

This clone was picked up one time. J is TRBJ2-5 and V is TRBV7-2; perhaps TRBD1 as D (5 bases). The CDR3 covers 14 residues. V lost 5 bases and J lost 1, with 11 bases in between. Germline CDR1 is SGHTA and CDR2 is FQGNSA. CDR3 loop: CASSRDRSQETQYF. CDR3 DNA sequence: TGTGCCAGCAGCCGTGACAGAAGCCAAGAGACCCAGTACTTC. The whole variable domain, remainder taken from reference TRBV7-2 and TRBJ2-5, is GAGVSQSPSNKVTEKGKDVELRCDPISGHTALYWYRQSLGQGLEFLIYFQGNSAPDKSGLPSDRFSAERTGGSVSTLTIQRTQQEDSAVYLCASSRDRSQETQYFGPGTRLLVL.

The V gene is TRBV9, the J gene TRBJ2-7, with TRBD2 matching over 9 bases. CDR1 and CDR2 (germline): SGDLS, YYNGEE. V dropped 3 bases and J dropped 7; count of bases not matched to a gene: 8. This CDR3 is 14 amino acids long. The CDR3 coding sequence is TGTGCCAGCAGCGACTGGGATAGCGGGGGAGAGCAGTACTTC. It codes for CASSDWDSGGEQYF.

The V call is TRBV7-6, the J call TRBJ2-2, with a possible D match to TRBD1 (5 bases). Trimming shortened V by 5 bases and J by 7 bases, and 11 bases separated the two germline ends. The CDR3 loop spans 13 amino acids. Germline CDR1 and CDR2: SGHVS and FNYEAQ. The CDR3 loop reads CASSPNQGGELFF. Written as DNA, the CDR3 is TGTGCCAGCAGCCCCAATCAGGGCGGGGAGCTGTTTTTT.